There are many counts of the clone carrying this T cell receptor (beta chain). Its matching antigen is unknown. The CDR3 regions of TCR beta were amplified from RNA transcripts. The HTBI primer set drove a first-round RT-PCR of the TCR CDR3. From the multiplex PCR reads, TCRdb called clonotypes with MiXCR, one entry per CDR3 protein. The table has about 620,000 distinct CDR3 sequences, roughly 15% seen once. This sample was included in a study of T cells in Graves' hyperthyroidism and ophthalmopathy. V was clipped by 5 bases and J by 5 bases; unmatched bases: 11. Germline CDR1 is SGHKS and CDR2 is YYEKEE (reference sequence). The CDR3 loop spans 16 amino acids. Study-wide results and caveats: Stable hyperthyroidism was told apart from ophthalmopathy by a model built on 13 V-J features.

The rearrangement links TRBV5-5 to TRBJ2-3; 10 bases are a match to TRBD2. This clonotype was sampled from a woman in her twenties or thirties with Graves' hyperthyroidism. The sequencing sample was made of blood. As DNA, the CDR3 is TGTGCCAGCAGTTGGACCCTAGCGGGAGTAGGAGATACGCAGTATTTT. Protein product: CASSWTLAGVGDTQYF.